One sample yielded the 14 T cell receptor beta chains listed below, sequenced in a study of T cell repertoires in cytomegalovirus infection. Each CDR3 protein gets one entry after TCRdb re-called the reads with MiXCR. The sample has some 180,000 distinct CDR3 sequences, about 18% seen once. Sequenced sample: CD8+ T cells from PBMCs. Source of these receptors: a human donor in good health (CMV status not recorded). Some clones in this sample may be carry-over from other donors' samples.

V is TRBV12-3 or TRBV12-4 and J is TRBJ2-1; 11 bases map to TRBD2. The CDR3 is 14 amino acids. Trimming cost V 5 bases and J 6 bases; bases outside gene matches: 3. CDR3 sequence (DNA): TGTGCCAGCAGTATCGGGACTAGCGGCAATGAGCAGTTCTTC. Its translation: CASSIGTSGNEQFF.

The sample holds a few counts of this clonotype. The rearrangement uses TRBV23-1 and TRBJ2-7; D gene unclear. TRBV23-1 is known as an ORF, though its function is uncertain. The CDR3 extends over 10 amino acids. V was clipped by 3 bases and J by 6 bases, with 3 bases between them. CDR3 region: CASSHFEQYF. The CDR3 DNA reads TGCGCCAGCAGTCACTTCGAGCAGTACTTC.

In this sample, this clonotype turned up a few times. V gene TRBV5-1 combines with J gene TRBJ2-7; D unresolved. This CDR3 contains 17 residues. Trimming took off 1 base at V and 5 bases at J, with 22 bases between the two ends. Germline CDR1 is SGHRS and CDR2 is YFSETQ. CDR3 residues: CASSLKSGILARDEQYF. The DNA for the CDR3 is TGCGCCAGCAGCTTGAAATCGGGCATTCTTGCCCGCGACGAGCAGTACTTC.

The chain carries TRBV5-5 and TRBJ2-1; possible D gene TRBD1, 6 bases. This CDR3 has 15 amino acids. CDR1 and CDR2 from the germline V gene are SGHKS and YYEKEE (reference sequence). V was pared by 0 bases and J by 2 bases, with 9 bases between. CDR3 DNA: TGTGCCAGCAGCTTGGACAGGGTTCCCTACAATGAGCAGTTCTTC. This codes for CASSLDRVPYNEQFF.

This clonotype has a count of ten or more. The CDR3 spells CASSHLVQGIYEQYF. CDR3 nucleotides: TGTGCCAGCAGCCACCTGGTACAGGGGATCTACGAGCAGTACTTC. The chain joins TRBV11-2 to TRBJ2-7; 7 bases are shared with TRBD1. V lost 5 bases and J lost 3; bases outside the gene matches: 10. The CDR3 is 15 residues long. Germline CDR1 SGHAT, CDR2 FQNNGV. Together with reference TRBV11-2 and TRBJ2-7, the CDR3 gives the full variable domain: EAGVAQSPRYKIIEKRQSVAFWCNPISGHATLYWYQQILGQGPKLLIQFQNNGVVDDSQLPKDRFSAERLKGVDSTLKIQPAKLEDSAVYLCASSHLVQGIYEQYFGPGTRLTVT.

The CDR3: CASKDTHSPSTDTQYF. CDR3 DNA: TGTGCCAGCAAAGATACACATTCACCTAGCACAGATACGCAGTATTTT. V and J are TRBV6-5 and TRBJ2-3; D unclear. The CDR3 has 16 residues. The germline V gene encodes CDR1 MNHEY and CDR2 SVGAGI. Trimming removed 7 bases from V and 0 bases from J, with 17 bases in between.

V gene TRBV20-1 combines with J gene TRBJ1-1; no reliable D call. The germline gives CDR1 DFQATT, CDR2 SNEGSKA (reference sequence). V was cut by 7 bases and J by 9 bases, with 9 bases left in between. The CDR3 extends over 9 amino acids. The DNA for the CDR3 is TGCAGTGTCGGGCCAAAAGCTTTCTTT. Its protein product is CSVGPKAFF.

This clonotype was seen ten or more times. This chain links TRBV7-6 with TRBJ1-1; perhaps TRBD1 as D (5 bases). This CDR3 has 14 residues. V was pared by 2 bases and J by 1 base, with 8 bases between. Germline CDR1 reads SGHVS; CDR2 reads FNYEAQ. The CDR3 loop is CASSLYRRNTEAFF. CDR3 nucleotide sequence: TGTGCCAGCAGCTTATACAGGAGGAACACTGAAGCTTTCTTT.

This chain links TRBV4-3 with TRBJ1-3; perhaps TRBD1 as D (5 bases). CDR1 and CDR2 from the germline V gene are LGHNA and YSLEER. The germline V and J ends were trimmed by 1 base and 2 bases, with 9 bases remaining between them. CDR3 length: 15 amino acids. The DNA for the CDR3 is TGCGCCAGCAGCCAAGTTCAGGGAGCTGGAAACACCATATATTTT. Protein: CASSQVQGAGNTIYF.

CDR3 protein: CASSLVGRSYEQYF. DNA of the CDR3: TGTGCCAGCAGTTTAGTTGGTCGCTCCTACGAGCAGTACTTC. V usage is TRBV12-3 or TRBV12-4 and J usage is TRBJ2-7; D gene uncertain. The CDR3 extends over 14 amino acids. Trimming shortened V by 1 base and J by 0 bases, and 7 bases separated the two germline ends.

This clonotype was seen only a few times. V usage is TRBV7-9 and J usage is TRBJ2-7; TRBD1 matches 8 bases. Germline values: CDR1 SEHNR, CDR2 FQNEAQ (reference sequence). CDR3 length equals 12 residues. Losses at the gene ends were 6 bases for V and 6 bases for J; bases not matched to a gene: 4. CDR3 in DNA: TGTGCCAGCAGACAGGGGGTCGGCGAGCAGTACTTC. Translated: CASRQGVGEQYF. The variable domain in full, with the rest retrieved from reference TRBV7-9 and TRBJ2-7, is DTGVSQNPRHKITKRGQNVTFRCDPISEHNRLYWYRQTLGQGPEFLTYFQNEAQLEKSRLLSDRFSAERPKGSFSTLEIQRTEQGDSAMYLCASRQGVGEQYFGPGTRLTVT.

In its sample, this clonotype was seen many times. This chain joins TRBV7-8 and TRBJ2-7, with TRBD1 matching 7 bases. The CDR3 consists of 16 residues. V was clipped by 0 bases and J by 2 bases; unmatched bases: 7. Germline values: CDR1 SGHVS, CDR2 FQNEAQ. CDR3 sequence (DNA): TGTGCCAGCAGCTTAGCGTCTAGGACAGGCACCTACGAGCAGTACTTC. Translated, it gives CASSLASRTGTYEQYF.

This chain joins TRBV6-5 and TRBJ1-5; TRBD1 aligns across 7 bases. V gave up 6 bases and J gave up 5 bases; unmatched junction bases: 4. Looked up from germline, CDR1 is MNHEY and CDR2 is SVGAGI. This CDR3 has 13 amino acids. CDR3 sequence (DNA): TGTGCCAGCAGCCGGGACAGAGATCAGCCCCAGCATTTT. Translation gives CASSRDRDQPQHF.

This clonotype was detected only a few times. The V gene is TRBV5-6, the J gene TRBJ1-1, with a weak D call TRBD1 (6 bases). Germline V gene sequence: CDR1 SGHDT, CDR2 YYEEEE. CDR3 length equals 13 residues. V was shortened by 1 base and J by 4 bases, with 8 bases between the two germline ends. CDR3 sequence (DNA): TGTGCCAGCAGCTTGTGGGGGGCCACTGAAGCTTTCTTT. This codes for CASSLWGATEAFF.